This TCR beta chain was obtained from a study of cytomegalovirus exposure and HLA in healthy donors. Findings of the study overall: Analysis was carried out at a later point, and it linked a missense DCLRE1C variant to TCR beta V- and J-gene trimming.

At collection, donors were nominally healthy, but unrecorded immune exposures were probable. The CDR3 length is 18 residues. Losses at the gene ends were 0 bases for V and 2 bases for J; bases not matched to a gene: 10. CDR1 LGHNA and CDR2 YNFKEQ come from the germline V gene. It was with 60 Vbeta and 13 Jbeta primers that the PCR ran. Method: immunoSEQ multiplex PCR; TCRdb's copy keeps in-frame clones and lacks some. The data hold under 200,000 clones, with roughly 13% observed a single time. Comment on this clone: The antigen remains unidentified.

V gene TRBV4-2 combines with J gene TRBJ2-3, with TRBD2 matching 8 bases. This receptor was obtained from a man aged 50 to 59 in good health and CMV-seropositive. Sequences were obtained from PBMCs. The CDR3 here is CASSQEGKVAGITDTQYF. CDR3 DNA sequence: TGTGCCAGCAGCCAAGAAGGCAAGGTAGCGGGGATCACAGATACGCAGTATTTT.